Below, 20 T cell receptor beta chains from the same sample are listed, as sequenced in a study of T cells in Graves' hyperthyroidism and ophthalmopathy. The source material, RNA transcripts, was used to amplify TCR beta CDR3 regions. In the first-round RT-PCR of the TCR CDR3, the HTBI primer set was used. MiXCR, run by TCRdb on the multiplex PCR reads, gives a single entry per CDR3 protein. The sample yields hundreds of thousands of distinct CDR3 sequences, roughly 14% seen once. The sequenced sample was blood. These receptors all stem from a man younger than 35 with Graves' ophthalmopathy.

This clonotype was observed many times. DNA of the CDR3: TGTGCCAGCAGAGGACAGGGATCAGATACGCAGTATTTT. This sequence encodes CASRGQGSDTQYF. This chain uses TRBV6-1 with TRBJ2-3; 8 nucleotides line up with TRBD1. Trimming cost V 6 bases and J 4 bases; bases outside gene matches: 3. The length of the CDR3 is 13 residues. CDR1 MNHNS and CDR2 SASEGT come from the germline V gene.

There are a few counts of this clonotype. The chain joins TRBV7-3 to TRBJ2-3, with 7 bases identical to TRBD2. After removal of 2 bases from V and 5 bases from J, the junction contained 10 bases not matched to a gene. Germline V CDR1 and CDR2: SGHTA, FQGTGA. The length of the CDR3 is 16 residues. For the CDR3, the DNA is TGTGCCAGCAGCTTAGGGAGTGGGGGGGGGGAAGATACGCAGTATTTT. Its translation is CASSLGSGGGEDTQYF.

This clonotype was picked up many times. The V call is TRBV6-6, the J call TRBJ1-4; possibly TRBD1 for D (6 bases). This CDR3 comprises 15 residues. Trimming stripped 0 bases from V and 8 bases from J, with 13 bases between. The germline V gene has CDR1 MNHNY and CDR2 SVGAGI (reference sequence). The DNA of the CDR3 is TGTGCCAGCAGTTACTCAGGGTCCCAGGGGGAAAAACTGTTTTTT. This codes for CASSYSGSQGEKLFF.

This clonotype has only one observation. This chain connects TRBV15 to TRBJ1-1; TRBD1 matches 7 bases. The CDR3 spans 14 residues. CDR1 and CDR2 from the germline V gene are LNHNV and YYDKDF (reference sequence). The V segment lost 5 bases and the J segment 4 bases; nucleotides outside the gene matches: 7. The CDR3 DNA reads TGTGCCACCAGCCTCTTCAGGGGGGGCACTGAAGCTTTCTTT. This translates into CATSLFRGGTEAFF.

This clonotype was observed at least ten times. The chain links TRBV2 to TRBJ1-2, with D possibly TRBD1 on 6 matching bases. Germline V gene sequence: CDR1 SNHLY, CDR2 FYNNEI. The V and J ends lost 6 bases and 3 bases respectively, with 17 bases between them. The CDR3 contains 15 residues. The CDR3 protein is CASRGQQGKHYGYTF. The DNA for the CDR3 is TGTGCCAGCAGGGGTCAACAGGGAAAGCACTATGGCTACACCTTC.

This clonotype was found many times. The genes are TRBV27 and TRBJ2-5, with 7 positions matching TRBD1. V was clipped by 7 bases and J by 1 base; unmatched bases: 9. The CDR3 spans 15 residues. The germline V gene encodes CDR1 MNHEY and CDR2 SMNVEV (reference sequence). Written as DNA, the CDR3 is TGTGCCAGCATAGGGCAGGGGGATTCCCAAGAGACCCAGTACTTC. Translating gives CASIGQGDSQETQYF.

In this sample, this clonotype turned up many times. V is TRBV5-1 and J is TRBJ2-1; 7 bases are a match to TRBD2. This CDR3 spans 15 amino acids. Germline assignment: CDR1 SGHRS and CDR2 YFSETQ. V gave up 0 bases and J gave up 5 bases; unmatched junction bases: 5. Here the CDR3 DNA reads TGCGCCAGCAGCTTGGGGACTAGGAGGGACAATGAGCAGTTCTTC. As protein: CASSLGTRRDNEQFF.

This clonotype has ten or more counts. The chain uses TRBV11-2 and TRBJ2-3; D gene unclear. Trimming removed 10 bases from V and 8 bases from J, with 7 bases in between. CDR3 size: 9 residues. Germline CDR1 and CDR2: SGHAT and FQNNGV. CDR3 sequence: CATLGTQYF. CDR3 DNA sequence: TGTGCCACCTTAGGTACGCAGTATTTT.

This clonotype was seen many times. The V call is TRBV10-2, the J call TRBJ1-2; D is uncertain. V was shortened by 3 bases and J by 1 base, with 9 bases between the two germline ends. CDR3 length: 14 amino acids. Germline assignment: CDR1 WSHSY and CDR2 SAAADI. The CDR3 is CASSESPVNYGYTF. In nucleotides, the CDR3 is TGCGCCAGCAGTGAATCTCCTGTTAACTATGGCTACACCTTC.

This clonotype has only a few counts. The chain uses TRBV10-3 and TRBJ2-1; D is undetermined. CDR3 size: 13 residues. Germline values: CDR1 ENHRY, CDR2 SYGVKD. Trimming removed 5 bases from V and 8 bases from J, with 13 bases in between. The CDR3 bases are TGTGCCATCAGTTCTCGAAATGGGGATGAGCAGTTCTTC. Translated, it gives CAISSRNGDEQFF.

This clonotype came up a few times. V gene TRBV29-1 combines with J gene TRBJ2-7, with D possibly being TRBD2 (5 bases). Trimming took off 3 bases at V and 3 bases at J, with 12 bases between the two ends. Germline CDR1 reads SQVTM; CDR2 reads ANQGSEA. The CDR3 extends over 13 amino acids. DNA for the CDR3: TGCAGCGTTGACGACGGAGACTACTACGAGCAGTACTTC. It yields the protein CSVDDGDYYEQYF.

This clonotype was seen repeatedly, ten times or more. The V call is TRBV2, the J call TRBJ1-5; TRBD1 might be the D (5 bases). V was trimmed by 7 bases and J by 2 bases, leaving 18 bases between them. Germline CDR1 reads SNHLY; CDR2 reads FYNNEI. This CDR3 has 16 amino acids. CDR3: CASKLTTDSGNQPQHF. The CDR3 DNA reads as TGTGCCAGCAAACTGACAACTGACAGTGGCAATCAGCCCCAGCATTTT.

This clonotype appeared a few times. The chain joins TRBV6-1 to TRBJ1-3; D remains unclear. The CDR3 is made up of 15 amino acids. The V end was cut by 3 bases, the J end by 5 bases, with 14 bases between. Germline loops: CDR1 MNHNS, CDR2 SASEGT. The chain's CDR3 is CASSDPATGRNTIYF. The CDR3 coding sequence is TGTGCCAGCAGTGACCCTGCGACGGGCAGAAACACCATATATTTT.

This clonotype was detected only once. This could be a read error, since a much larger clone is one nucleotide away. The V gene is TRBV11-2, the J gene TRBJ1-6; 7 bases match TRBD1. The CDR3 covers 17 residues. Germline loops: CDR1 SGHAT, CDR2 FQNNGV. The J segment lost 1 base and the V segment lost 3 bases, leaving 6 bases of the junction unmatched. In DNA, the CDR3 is TGTGCCAGCAGCTTGACAGGGCGCAGATCCTATAATTCACCCCTCCACTTT. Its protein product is CASSLTGRRSYNSPLHF.

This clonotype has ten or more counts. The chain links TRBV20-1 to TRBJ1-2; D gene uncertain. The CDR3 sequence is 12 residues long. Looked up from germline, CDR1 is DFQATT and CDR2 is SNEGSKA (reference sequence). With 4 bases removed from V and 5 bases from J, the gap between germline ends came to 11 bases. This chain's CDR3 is CSAKLGDYGYTF. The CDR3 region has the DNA TGCAGTGCTAAGTTGGGCGATTATGGCTACACCTTC.

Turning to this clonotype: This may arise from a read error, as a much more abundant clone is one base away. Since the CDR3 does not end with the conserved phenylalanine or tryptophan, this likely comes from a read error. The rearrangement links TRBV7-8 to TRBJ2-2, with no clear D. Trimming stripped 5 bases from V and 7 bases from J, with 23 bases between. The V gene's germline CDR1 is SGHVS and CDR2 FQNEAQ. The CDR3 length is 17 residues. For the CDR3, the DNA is TGTGCCAGCAGCCAAGATCTTGCAGCGTCCCTCCTCGGGGAGCTGTTTCTT. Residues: CASSQDLAASLLGELFL.

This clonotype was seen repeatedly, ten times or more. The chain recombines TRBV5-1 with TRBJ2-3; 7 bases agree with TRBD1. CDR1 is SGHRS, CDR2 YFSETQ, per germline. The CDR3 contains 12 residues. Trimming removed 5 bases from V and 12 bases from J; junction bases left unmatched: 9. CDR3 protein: CASSSRTGYQYF. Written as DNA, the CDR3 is TGCGCCAGCAGTAGTAGGACAGGATACCAGTATTTT.

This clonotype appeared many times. CDR3 amino acids: CSARPSGVTGELFF. The CDR3 nucleotides read TGCAGTGCAAGACCTAGCGGGGTCACCGGGGAGCTGTTTTTT. J is TRBJ2-2 and V is TRBV20-1; 9 bases line up with TRBD2. Germline V gene data show CDR1 as DFQATT and CDR2 as SNEGSKA (reference sequence). This CDR3 comprises 14 residues. Trimming cost V 6 bases and J 4 bases; bases outside gene matches: 6.

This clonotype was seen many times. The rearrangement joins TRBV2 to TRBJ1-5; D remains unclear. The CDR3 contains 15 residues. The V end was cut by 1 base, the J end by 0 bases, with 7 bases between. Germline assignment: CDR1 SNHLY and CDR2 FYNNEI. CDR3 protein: CASSEGIFSNQPQHF. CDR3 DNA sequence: TGTGCCAGCAGTGAAGGCATCTTTAGCAATCAGCCCCAGCATTTT.

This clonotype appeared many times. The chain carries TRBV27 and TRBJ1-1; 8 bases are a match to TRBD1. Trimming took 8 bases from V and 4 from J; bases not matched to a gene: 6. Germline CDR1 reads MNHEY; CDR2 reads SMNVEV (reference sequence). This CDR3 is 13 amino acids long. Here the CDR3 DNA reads TGTGCCAGCGCGAAAACAGGGGGCACTGAAGCTTTCTTT. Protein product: CASAKTGGTEAFF.